The 23 T cell receptor beta chains presented below share a single source sample, sequenced in a study of CD8 T cells in Susac syndrome. The RNA, roughly 0.5 to 1 ug, was put through reverse transcription using random hexamers. TCRdb redid the calling of the immunoSEQ multiplex PCR reads with MiXCR, one entry per CDR3 protein. The sample has more than 100,000 distinct CDR3 sequences, about 95% seen once. Specimen: CD4+ T cells from PBMCs. Source of these receptors: a human donor in good health.

This rearrangement joins TRBV5-1 to TRBJ2-7; TRBD1 aligns across 7 bases. This CDR3 is built from 12 residues. V trimming: 4 bases; J trimming: 5 bases; junction bases outside the gene matches: 3. The germline V gene has CDR1 SGHRS and CDR2 YFSETQ. The CDR3 DNA reads TGCGCCAGCAGCAGAGACAGGGACGAGCAGTACTTC. This translates into CASSRDRDEQYF.

This clonotype was detected only once. The gene calls are TRBV6-5 and TRBJ1-6; 7 bases align to TRBD1. CDR1 and CDR2 from the germline V gene are MNHEY and SVGAGI. V shed 6 bases, J shed 7 bases, and the junction held 6 bases outside the gene matches. The CDR3 totals 14 residues. The CDR3 region is CASRMTGPNSPLHF. CDR3 sequence (DNA): TGTGCCAGCAGAATGACAGGGCCCAATTCACCCCTCCACTTT.

The chain links TRBV5-1 to TRBJ2-6; D gene unclear. This CDR3 contains 15 residues. Trimming pared 0 bases from V and 0 bases from J, leaving 4 bases between. Germline V gene lookup returns CDR1 SGHRS and CDR2 YFSETQ. The CDR3 DNA is TGCGCCAGCAGCTTGGAACGCTCTGGGGCCAACGTCCTGACTTTC. It codes for CASSLERSGANVLTF.

The chain uses TRBV7-2 and TRBJ2-7; 10 bases are shared with TRBD2. Losses at the gene ends were 5 bases for V and 1 base for J; bases not matched to a gene: 5. Germline CDR1 and CDR2: SGHTA and FQGNSA. The CDR3 runs to 15 residues. CDR3 in DNA: TGTGCCAGCAGCGTCACTAGCGGGACTTCCTACGAGCAGTACTTC. Residues: CASSVTSGTSYEQYF.

The genes are TRBV18 and TRBJ2-3; no definite D call. Trimming cost V 3 bases and J 2 bases, with 12 bases left between them. Germline CDR1 is KGHSH and CDR2 is LQKENI. CDR3 size: 15 residues. The CDR3 sequence: CASSPGTLNTDTQYF. The CDR3 coding sequence is TGTGCCAGCTCACCGGGAACCTTAAACACAGATACGCAGTATTTT.

The genes are TRBV5-4 and TRBJ2-5; D is tentatively TRBD1 or TRBD2 (7 bases each). This CDR3 comprises 14 residues. V lost 1 base and J lost 3, with 10 bases in between. Germline V gene data show CDR1 as SGHNT and CDR2 as YYREEE (reference sequence). The CDR3, as DNA: TGTGCCAGCAGCTTGAGCGGGACAGAAGAGACCCAGTACTTC. Its protein is CASSLSGTEETQYF.

The chain links TRBV5-1 to TRBJ2-5, with 10 bases that match TRBD2. Per the germline V gene, CDR1 is SGHRS and CDR2 is YFSETQ. The V segment lost 5 bases and the J segment 5 bases; nucleotides outside the gene matches: 3. The CDR3 extends over 13 amino acids. CDR3: CASSTSGIETQYF. The DNA for the CDR3 is TGCGCCAGCAGTACTAGCGGGATTGAGACCCAGTACTTC.

The chain has TRBV27 and TRBJ2-7; D ambiguous. The germline V and J ends were trimmed by 0 bases and 3 bases, with 15 bases remaining between them. The germline CDR1 and CDR2 sequences are MNHEY and SMNVEV (reference sequence). The CDR3 covers 16 residues. CDR3 sequence (DNA): TGTGCCAGCAGTTTATCTCCTATAGGGTCGAGCTACGAGCAGTACTTC. Its translation is CASSLSPIGSSYEQYF.

The chain employs TRBV30 and TRBJ1-2, with D unclear. Germline-derived CDR1 and CDR2 are GTSNPN and SVGIG (reference sequence). The V end lost 2 bases, the J end lost 3 bases, and 1 base lay between the germline ends. There are 10 residues in the CDR3. In DNA form, the CDR3 reads TGTGCCTGGAGTCACTATGGCTACACCTTC. Its translation is CAWSHYGYTF.

This chain joins TRBV5-1 and TRBJ2-5, with a weak D call TRBD1 (5 bases). Trimming left V 7 bases short and J 5 bases short, with 24 bases between. Germline CDR1 reads SGHRS; CDR2 reads YFSETQ. This CDR3 has 16 amino acids. The CDR3 DNA follows: TGCGCCAGCCGCCGACAGCCCGAAACCCTACTGGAGACCCAGTACTTC. It codes for CASRRQPETLLETQYF.

The chain recombines TRBV5-1 with TRBJ2-7; 10 bases fit TRBD2. CDR3 length: 18 residues. The V segment lost 6 bases and the J segment 2 bases; nucleotides outside the gene matches: 17. Germline CDR1 is SGHRS and CDR2 is YFSETQ. As DNA, the CDR3 is TGCGCCAGCAACGGGAGGTCTAGCGGGAGTGTGAGGGCCTACGAGCAGTACTTC. Residues: CASNGRSSGSVRAYEQYF.

A single count supports this clonotype. The J gene is TRBJ1-2, the V gene TRBV29-1; TRBD1 might be the D (6 bases). The CDR3 totals 13 residues. Germline loops: CDR1 SQVTM, CDR2 ANQGSEA. Trimming removed 4 bases from V and 4 bases from J, with 13 bases in between. CDR3 bases: TGCAGCGTTGGGGGGGGCAGCGGCTATGGCTACACCTTC. It encodes CSVGGGSGYGYTF.

This clonotype appeared once. This chain joins TRBV3-1 and TRBJ2-2; D is unresolved. The CDR3 contains 14 residues. The germline gives CDR1 LGHDT, CDR2 YNNKEL (reference sequence). Trimming shortened V by 2 bases and J by 4 bases, and 8 bases separated the two germline ends. CDR3 in amino acids: CASSQQVPTGELFF. The DNA of the CDR3 is TGTGCCAGCAGCCAACAAGTGCCCACCGGGGAGCTGTTTTTT.

This clonotype was detected once. The chain combines TRBV15 with TRBJ1-1; TRBD1 is a possible D gene (6 bases). The germline V gene has CDR1 LNHNV and CDR2 YYDKDF (reference sequence). The CDR3 spans 14 residues. The V gene lost 3 bases and the J gene lost 0 bases, with 8 bases spanning the gap. The CDR3 spells CATSRDSMNTEAFF. The CDR3 DNA follows: TGTGCCACCAGCAGGGACAGCATGAACACTGAAGCTTTCTTT. The full variable domain, its missing parts supplied by reference TRBV15 and TRBJ1-1, is DAMVIQNPRYQVTQFGKPVTLSCSQTLNHNVMYWYQQKSSQAPKLLFHYYDKDFNNEADTPDNFQSRRPNTSFCFLDIRSPGLGDTAMYLCATSRDSMNTEAFFGQGTRLTVV.

This clonotype was observed once. This chain joins TRBV6-5 and TRBJ2-1; a possible D gene is TRBD1 (6 bases). The germline V gene has CDR1 MNHEY and CDR2 SVGAGI. V lost 6 bases to trimming and J lost 4 bases, with 16 bases between them. CDR3 length equals 15 residues. The chain's CDR3 is CASRPDRSTYNEQFF. The CDR3 DNA sequence: TGTGCCAGCAGACCGGACAGATCCACTTACAATGAGCAGTTCTTC.

The chain couples TRBV12-3 or TRBV12-4 to TRBJ1-5, with D hard to call. Trimming shortened V by 3 bases and J by 6 bases, and 15 bases separated the two germline ends. This CDR3 region has 15 residues. The CDR3 spells CASSFWQNMVQPQHF. The CDR3 DNA sequence: TGTGCCAGCAGTTTCTGGCAGAATATGGTTCAGCCCCAGCATTTT.

V and J are TRBV7-2 and TRBJ2-4, with a tentative D call TRBD1 (6 bases). V lost 8 bases, J lost 0 bases, and 17 bases lay in between. CDR3 length: 16 amino acids. From germline, CDR1 is SGHTA and CDR2 FQGNSA. The CDR3 DNA is TGTGCCAGCTCCAGGGGTAGCGAACTAGCCAAAAACATTCAGTACTTC. This encodes CASSRGSELAKNIQYF.

The chain has TRBV12-3 or TRBV12-4 and TRBJ1-2; D is possibly TRBD1 (6 bases). There are 15 residues in the CDR3. V dropped 3 bases and J dropped 4 bases, with 15 bases sitting between them. CDR3 sequence reads: CASSFTQGSRYGYTF. The CDR3 DNA follows: TGTGCCAGCAGTTTCACCCAGGGGTCGCGCTATGGCTACACCTTC.

In this sample, this clonotype turned up once. V and J are TRBV6-6 and TRBJ2-5; 11 bases align to TRBD2. The V gene's germline CDR1 is MNHNY and CDR2 SVGAGI (reference sequence). With V trimmed by 6 bases and J by 1 base, 7 bases remained unmatched. The CDR3 spans 16 residues. As DNA, the CDR3 is TGTGCCAGCAGCGATGATGGGACTAGCGGCCAAGAGACCCAGTACTTC. Encoded protein: CASSDDGTSGQETQYF.

The V and J genes are TRBV7-2 and TRBJ1-1; D ambiguous. V lost 3 bases and J 8 bases, leaving 10 bases between the germline ends. This CDR3 is built from 12 residues. Germline values: CDR1 SGHTA, CDR2 FQGNSA. CDR3 loop: CASSFPRSEAFF. In DNA, the CDR3 is TGTGCCAGCAGCTTCCCCAGGTCGGAAGCTTTCTTT.

The chain recombines TRBV12-3 or TRBV12-4 with TRBJ1-1; unclear D gene. Between the trimmed V and J ends, which lost 5 bases and 0 bases, there was a span of 10 bases. The CDR3 loop spans 14 amino acids. CDR3 coding DNA: TGTGCCAGCAGTCCCCTGACACTGAACACTGAAGCTTTCTTT. It codes for CASSPLTLNTEAFF.

This clonotype was seen only once. The chain carries TRBV29-1 and TRBJ1-2; D is possibly TRBD1 (5 bases). This CDR3 has 12 residues. Germline-derived CDR1 and CDR2 are SQVTM and ANQGSEA. Trimming removed 1 base at V and 4 bases at J, with 7 bases between. CDR3 nucleotides: TGCAGCGTTGAAGGGGGCCTCTATGGCTACACCTTC. Translating it yields CSVEGGLYGYTF.

CDR3 sequence (DNA): TGCGCCAGCAGCTTCGGACTAGCGGGAGGCTCCTACAATGAGCAGTTCTTC. Translated: CASSFGLAGGSYNEQFF. The chain is built from TRBV5-1 and TRBJ2-1; 14 bases map to TRBD2. This CDR3 is 17 amino acids long. Trimming removed 2 bases from V and 0 bases from J; junction bases left unmatched: 1. Germline CDR1 is SGHRS and CDR2 is YFSETQ.